This record covers a single TCR beta chain. No antigen is known for it. These data belong to a study of shared clonotypes between healthy human individuals. Study information: Donor composition was a couple of women and a few men, aged 18 to 49.

The method was immunoSEQ multiplex PCR; TCRdb's version includes in-frame clones alone and lacks a portion of them. In the table there are approximately 980,000 clones, about three quarters of which are singletons. Whole-study results and caveats: Clonotypes not shared had lower generation probabilities than those common to all four donors. Limited genetic and exposure-history diversity came from having few donors.

The origin of this receptor is a young man in good health. Sequencing was performed on memory CD4+ T cells sorted from blood. Subset of the sample: CD45RA-negative fraction.

Written as DNA, the CDR3 is TGTGCCAGCAGCCGGGTCGGGACGGCTCAAGAGACCCAGTACTTC. As protein: CASSRVGTAQETQYF. The chain uses TRBV11-2 and TRBJ2-5; TRBD1 or TRBD2 may be the D gene (5 bases each). This CDR3 spans 15 amino acids. V lost 5 bases to trimming and J lost 2 bases, with 15 bases between them. Per the germline V gene, CDR1 is SGHAT and CDR2 is FQNNGV.